This note documents a single TCR beta chain sequence. Germline CDR1 MNHNY, CDR2 SVGAGI (reference sequence). The V and J ends lost 0 bases and 1 base respectively, with 10 bases between them. The CDR3 length is 16 residues. The data derive from a study of early T cells in non-severe SARS-CoV-2 infection. One entry per CDR3 protein results from TCRdb running MiXCR on the 5' RACE reads. This table has about 71,000 distinct CDR3 sequences, around 12% appearing once. This specimen was whole blood, taken at baseline. V and J are TRBV6-6 and TRBJ1-3, with D possibly matching TRBD1 (5 bases). The receptor's source is an adult who was a healthcare worker with PCR-confirmed SARS-CoV-2 infection or an uninfected control (not recorded which). The CDR3 reads CASSYSRQSSGNTIYF. CDR3 nucleotides: TGTGCCAGCAGTTACTCGAGACAGTCGTCTGGAAACACCATATATTTT.